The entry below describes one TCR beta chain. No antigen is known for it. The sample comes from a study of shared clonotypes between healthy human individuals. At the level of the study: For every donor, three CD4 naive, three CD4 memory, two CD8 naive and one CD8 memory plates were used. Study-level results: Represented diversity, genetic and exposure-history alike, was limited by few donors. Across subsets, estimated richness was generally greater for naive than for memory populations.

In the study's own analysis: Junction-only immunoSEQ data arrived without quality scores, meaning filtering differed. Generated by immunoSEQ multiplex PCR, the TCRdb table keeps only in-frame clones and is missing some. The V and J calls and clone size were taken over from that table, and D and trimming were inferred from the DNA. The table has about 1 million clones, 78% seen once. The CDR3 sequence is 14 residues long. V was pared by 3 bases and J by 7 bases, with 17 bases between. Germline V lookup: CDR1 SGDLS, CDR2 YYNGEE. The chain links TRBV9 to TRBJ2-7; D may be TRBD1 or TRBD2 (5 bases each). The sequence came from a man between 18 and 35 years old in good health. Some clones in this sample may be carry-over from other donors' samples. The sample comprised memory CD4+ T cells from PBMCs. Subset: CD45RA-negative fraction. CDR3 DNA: TGTGCCAGCAGCGCGAGGGTGGAAAAGGGGGAGCAGTACTTC. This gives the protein CASSARVEKGEQYF.